This TCR beta chain was documented in a study of T cells in Graves' hyperthyroidism and ophthalmopathy. Across the whole study: Peripheral blood specimens were obtained at initial diagnosis, prior to any treatment.

The sample holds a few counts of this clonotype. The TCR beta CDR3 regions underwent amplification using RNA transcripts as the source. With the HTBI primer set, the TCR CDR3 went through a first round of RT-PCR. From the multiplex PCR reads, TCRdb called clonotypes with MiXCR, one entry per CDR3 protein. The table has approximately 740,000 distinct CDR3 sequences, 14% seen once. CDR3 length: 16 amino acids. Germline V lookup: CDR1 SEHNR, CDR2 FQNEAQ (reference sequence). V lost 1 base to trimming and J lost 0 bases, with 7 bases between them. The clonotype comes from a woman between 18 and 30 years old with Graves' hyperthyroidism. This sequence joins TRBV7-9 and TRBJ2-6; D call uncertain. Input material: blood. In DNA, the CDR3 is TGTGCCAGCAGCTTAGATGTGGCCTCTGGGGCCAACGTCCTGACTTTC. Its translation: CASSLDVASGANVLTF.